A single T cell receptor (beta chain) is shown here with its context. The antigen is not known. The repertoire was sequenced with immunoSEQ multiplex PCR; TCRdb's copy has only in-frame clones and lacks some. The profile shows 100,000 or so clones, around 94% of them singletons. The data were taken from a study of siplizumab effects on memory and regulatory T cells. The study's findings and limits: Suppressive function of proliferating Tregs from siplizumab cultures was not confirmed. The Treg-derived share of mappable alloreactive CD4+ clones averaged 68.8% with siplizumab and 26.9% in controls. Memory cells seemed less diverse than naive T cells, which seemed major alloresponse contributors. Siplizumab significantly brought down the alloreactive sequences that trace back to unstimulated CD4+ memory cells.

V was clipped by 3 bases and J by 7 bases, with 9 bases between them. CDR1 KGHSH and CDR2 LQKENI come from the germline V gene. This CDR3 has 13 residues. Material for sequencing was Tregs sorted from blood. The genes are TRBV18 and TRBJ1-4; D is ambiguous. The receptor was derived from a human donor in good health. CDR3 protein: CASSPRTGEKLFF. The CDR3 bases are TGTGCCAGCTCACCCAGAACGGGTGAAAAACTGTTTTTT.